Described below is a single TCR beta chain sequence and its context. Its antigen is currently not known. The input lacks base qualities; no much larger clone sits a single base away. Including cysteine and phenylalanine, the CDR3 has 14 amino acids. Kept here is only the CDR3 DNA, which spans 42 bases and is read in frame from base 1. To be included, a participant needed at least one PBMC sample from before ART initiation plus at least two post-ART samples. Every participant with HIV received treatment in the United States of America. Cryopreserved samples of roughly 0.85-11 million PBMC were thawed and washed before DNA extraction. At the time of the earliest PBMC sample, participants with HIV were aged between roughly 20 and 55 years. PBMC samples were contributed by each participant from 1-4 timepoints before ART initiation and 2-8 timepoints after ART initiation, with a median of 7 samples. Serial HIV viral load, CD4+ T-cell count, ART history and demographic data were obtained for every participant. Using a Qiagen kit on a QIAcube, genomic DNA was extracted from unsorted PBMC, with samples processed in batches of 12.

The sample originates from a study of long-term antiretroviral therapy in people with HIV (dated 2022 in TCRdb). Describing the broader study: The earliest samples were collected approximately a decade before the 2015 WHO recommendation for immediate ART, a period when ART was typically delayed until CD4 counts fell. A total of over 150 cryopreserved PBMC samples came from around 30 adults with confirmed HIV infection and were collected serially over a mean of around 6 years (range 1-12). Whether ART initiation and durable HIV suppression were associated with changes in peripheral blood TRB repertoire composition and diversity was tested in a retrospective serial study. Of the 30 or so participants with HIV, about twelve were female. Test extractions of a monoclonal T-cell line alongside approximately 36 polyclonal samples showed no cross-contamination during QIAcube processing. Beyond this particular receptor, the publication reports: Expanded TRB clones identified before ART initiation dominated the repertoire at all time points, although this dominance fluctuated and declined in many PLHIV after ART. The samples span the years 2004 to 2017, and the ART regimens used may be less effective than current regimens. Inferences about post-ART repertoire changes were limited because no data were available on ART adherence, viral resistance or therapy changes. Because pre-ART samples had limited cell numbers, profiling was done on unsorted PBMC rather than on sorted CD4+ and CD8+ T cells. CDR3 length ranges in HIV repertoires were narrower than in controls, and network structure suggested an antigen-experienced repertoire with only a slight naive shift after ART. Since PBMC availability was limited, sequencing covered only the TCR beta chain, with no alpha chain pairing. Starting ART was linked to a significant rise in TRB diversity, yet even after long-term ART the diversity remained significantly lower than in transplant donor controls.

The immunoSEQ hsTCRB v3.0 assay was used at survey level resolution for TRB variable region sequencing. A depth of about 40,000-50,000 T-cell genomes per sample was targeted for TRB sequencing. An Illumina MiSeq with a v3 150-cycle kit was used to sequence the pooled TRB libraries. The authors processed their data as follows. Repertoire analysis ran in R within a reproducible Nextflow workflow covering QC, data transformation and analysis. LymphoSeq2, an R package for exploring AIRR-Seq data, was used to implement custom analyses. Four samples yielding fewer than 5000 total TRB sequences were excluded, leaving 150 to 200 analyzed HIV repertoires. Among the roughly 190 retained HIV repertoires, some 57 were collected before ART initiation and about 130 were collected after ART initiation. Repertoires were downsampled to 5000 TRB nucleotide sequences, and summary statistics were averaged over 100 downsampling iterations. TRB sequences were retained for analysis only if CDR3 regions of at least seven amino acids were present. A Shannon entropy-derived clonality score and the Gini coefficient were used to measure diversity. Repertoire networks linked the top 5000 CDR3 amino acid sequences whenever two sequences differed by an edit distance of one. For TRB CDR3 amino acid sequences, antigen specificity groups and MHC restriction were predicted with GLIPH2. To flag known associations with CMV, EBV, HIV or tissue antigens, CDR3 amino acid sequences were compared against VDJdb and McPAS-TCR. Pre-ART, post-ART and control groups were compared with Wilcoxon signed-rank tests and Holm-Bonferroni correction. The immuneACCESS repertoire file appears here via TCRdb, limited to in-frame rearrangements. These files lack a portion of the clones; in checked studies, under half of the deficit traces to unresolved V genes, and the cause of the others is not known. V, J and clone size are taken as reported in that table, and D and trimming were inferred from the DNA itself. The sample data list 28,000 or so clones, and about 83% of these were observed just once. The top ten clones comprise 6.2% of the sample.

The material sequenced was unsorted PBMCs, taken 0.4 years after starting antiretroviral therapy. This receptor was taken from a man younger than 35 with HIV. The chain is encoded by TRBV21-1 joined to TRBJ1-1; the table names TRBD1, a call not compared with the DNA. TRBV21-1 is labeled a pseudogene. The DNA reads as follows: TGTGACGACCGGAAGGCAGGGGGCGGGAGTGAAGCTTTCTTT. Its translation is CDDRKAGGGSEAFF.